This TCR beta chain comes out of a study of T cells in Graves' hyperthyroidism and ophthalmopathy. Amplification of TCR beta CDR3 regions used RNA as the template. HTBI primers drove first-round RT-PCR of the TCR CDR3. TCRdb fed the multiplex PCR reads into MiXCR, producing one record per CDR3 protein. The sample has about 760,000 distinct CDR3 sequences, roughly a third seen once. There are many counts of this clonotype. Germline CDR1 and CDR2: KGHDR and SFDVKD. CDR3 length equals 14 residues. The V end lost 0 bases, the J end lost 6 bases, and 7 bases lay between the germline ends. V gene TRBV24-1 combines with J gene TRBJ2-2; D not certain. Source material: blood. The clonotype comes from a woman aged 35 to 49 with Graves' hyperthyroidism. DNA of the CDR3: TGTGCCACCAGTGATTTGTGGCGATCCGGGGAGCTGTTTTTT. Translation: CATSDLWRSGELFF.